This T cell receptor (beta chain) was sequenced in a study of regulatory T cells in long-lasting Graves disease. Study in general: For under 3 months, newly diagnosed Graves' patients had been taking antithyroid drugs. General observations from the study: Gene preferences differed: TRBV28, TRBJ1-2, TRBJ2-5 in persistent cases.

This clonotype has a count of ten or more. The antigen is undetermined. For TCR beta, libraries came from iRepertoire HTBI primers and Arm-PCR of CDR3 regions. TCRdb redid the calling of the multiplex PCR reads with MiXCR, one entry per CDR3 protein. The sample has some 560,000 distinct CDR3 sequences, around 16% seen once. Time point defined: newly diagnosed GD, antithyroid drugs for less than 3 months. The TCR library used RNA extracted from PBMCs. Germline V gene data show CDR1 as WSHSY and CDR2 as SAAADI. The CDR3 has 12 amino acids. Trimming pared 3 bases from V and 6 bases from J, leaving 8 bases between. The same data also contributed to another study, on T cells in Graves' hyperthyroidism and ophthalmopathy. That paper adds: Researchers defined stable Graves' hyperthyroidism as no ophthalmopathy progression within 18 months. The model foresaw ophthalmopathy a median roughly 6 months prior to onset.

This specimen consisted of peripheral blood mononuclear cells (PBMCs), obtained at new diagnosis, from a patient treated with antithyroid drugs. This chain links TRBV10-2 with TRBJ1-2; D is unclear. The TCR was taken from a woman aged 35 to 59 with Graves disease. CDR3 coding DNA: TGCGCCAGCAGTGACAGAAGACATGGCTACACCTTC. Its translation: CASSDRRHGYTF.